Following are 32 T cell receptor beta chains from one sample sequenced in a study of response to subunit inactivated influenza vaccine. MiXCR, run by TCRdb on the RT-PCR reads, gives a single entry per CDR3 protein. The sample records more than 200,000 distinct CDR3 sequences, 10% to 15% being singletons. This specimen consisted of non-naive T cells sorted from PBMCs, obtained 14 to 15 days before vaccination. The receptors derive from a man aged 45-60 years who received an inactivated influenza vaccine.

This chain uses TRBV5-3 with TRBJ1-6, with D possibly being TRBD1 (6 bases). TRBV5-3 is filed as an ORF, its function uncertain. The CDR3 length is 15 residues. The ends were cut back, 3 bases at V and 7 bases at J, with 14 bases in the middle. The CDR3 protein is CARSYALQGNSPLHF. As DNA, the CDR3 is TGTGCCAGAAGCTACGCTTTACAGGGAAATTCACCCCTCCACTTT.

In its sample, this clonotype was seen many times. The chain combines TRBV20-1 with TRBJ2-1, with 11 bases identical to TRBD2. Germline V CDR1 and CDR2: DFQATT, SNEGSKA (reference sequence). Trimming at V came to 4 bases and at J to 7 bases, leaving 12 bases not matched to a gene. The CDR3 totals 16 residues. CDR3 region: CSATGLLAGVRNEQFF. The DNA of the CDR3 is TGCAGTGCTACAGGCTTACTAGCGGGAGTGCGAAATGAGCAGTTCTTC.

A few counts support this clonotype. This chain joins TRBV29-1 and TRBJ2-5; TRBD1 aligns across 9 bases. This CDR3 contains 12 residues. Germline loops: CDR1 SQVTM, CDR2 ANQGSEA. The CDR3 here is CSVRQGVETQYF. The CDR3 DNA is TGCAGTGTCCGACAGGGGGTTGAGACCCAGTACTTC. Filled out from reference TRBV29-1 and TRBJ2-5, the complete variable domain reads SAVISQKPSRDICQRGTSLTIQCQVDSQVTMMFWYRQQPGQSLTLIATANQGSEATYESGFVIDKFPISRPNLTFSTLTVSNMSPEDSSIYLCSVRQGVETQYFGPGTRLLVL.

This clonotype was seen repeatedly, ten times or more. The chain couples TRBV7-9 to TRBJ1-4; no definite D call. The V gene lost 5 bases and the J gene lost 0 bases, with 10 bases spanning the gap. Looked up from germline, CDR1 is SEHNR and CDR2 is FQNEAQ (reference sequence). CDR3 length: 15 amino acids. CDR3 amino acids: CASSADVATNEKLFF. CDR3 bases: TGTGCCAGCAGCGCAGACGTGGCAACTAATGAAAAACTGTTTTTT.

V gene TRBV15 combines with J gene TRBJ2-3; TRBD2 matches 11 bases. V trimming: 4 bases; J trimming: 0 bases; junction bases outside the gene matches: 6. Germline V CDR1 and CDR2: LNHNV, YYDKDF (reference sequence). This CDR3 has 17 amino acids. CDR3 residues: CATSTLTSGVSTDTQYF. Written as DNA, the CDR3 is TGTGCCACCAGCACCCTGACTAGCGGGGTTAGCACAGATACGCAGTATTTT.

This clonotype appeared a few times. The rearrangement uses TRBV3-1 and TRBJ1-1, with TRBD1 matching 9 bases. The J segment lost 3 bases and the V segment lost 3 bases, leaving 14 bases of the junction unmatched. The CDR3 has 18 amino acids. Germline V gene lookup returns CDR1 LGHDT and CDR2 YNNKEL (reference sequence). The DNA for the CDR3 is TGTGCCAGCAGCCATCTTAAACCGGCGGGGACAGGGTACACTGAAGCTTTCTTT. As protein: CASSHLKPAGTGYTEAFF.

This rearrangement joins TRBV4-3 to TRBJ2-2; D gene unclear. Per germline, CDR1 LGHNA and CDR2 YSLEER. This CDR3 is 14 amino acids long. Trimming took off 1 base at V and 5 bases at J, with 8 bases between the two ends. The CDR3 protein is CASSQGPKTGELFF. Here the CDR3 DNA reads TGCGCCAGCAGCCAAGGGCCAAAAACCGGGGAGCTGTTTTTT.

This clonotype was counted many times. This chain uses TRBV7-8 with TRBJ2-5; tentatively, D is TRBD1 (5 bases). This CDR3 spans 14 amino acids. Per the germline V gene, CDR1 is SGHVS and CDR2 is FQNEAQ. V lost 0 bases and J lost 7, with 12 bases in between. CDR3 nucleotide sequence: TGTGCCAGCAGCTTAGCGTGGGGCAAAGGGACCCAGTACTTC. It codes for CASSLAWGKGTQYF.

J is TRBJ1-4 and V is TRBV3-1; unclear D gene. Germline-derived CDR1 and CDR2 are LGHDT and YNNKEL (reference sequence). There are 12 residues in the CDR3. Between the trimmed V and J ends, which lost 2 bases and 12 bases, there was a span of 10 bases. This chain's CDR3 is CASSQPDGELFF. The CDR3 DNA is TGTGCCAGCAGCCAACCCGACGGGGAACTGTTTTTT.

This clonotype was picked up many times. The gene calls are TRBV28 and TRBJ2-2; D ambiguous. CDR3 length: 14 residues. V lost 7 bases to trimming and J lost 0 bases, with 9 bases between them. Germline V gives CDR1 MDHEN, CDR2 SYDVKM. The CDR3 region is CASIPGPNTGELFF. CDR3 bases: TGTGCCAGCATACCGGGCCCGAACACCGGGGAGCTGTTTTTT.

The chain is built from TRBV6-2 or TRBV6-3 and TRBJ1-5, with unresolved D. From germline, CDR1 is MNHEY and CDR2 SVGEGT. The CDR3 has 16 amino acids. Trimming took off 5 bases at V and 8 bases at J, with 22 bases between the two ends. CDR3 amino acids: CASSPQEAVGGKPQHF. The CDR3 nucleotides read TGTGCCAGCAGTCCGCAAGAGGCCGTCGGTGGGAAGCCCCAGCATTTT.

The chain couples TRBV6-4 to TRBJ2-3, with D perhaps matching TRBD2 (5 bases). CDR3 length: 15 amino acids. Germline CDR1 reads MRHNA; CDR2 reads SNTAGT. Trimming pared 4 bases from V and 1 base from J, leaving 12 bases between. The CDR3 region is CASSVEGRGTDTQYF. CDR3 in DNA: TGTGCCAGCAGTGTGGAAGGGAGAGGCACAGATACGCAGTATTTT.

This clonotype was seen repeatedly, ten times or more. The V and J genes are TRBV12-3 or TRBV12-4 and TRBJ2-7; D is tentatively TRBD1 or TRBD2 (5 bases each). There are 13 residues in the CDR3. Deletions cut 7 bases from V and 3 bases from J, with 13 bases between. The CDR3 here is CASIRDGGYEQYF. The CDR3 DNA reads TGTGCCAGCATTCGGGACGGAGGCTACGAGCAGTACTTC.

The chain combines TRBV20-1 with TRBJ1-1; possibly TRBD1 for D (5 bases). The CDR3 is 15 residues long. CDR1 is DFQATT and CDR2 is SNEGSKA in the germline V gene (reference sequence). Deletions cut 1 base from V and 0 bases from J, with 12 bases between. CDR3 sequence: CSARARVGMNTEAFF. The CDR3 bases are TGCAGTGCTAGAGCCAGGGTGGGAATGAACACTGAAGCTTTCTTT.

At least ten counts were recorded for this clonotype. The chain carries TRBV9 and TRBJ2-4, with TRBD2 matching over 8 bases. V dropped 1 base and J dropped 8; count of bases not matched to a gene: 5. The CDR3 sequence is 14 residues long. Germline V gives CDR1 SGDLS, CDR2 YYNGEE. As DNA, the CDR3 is TGTGCCAGCAGCGTATCGGGACTAGGGGACATTCAGTACTTC. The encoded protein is CASSVSGLGDIQYF.

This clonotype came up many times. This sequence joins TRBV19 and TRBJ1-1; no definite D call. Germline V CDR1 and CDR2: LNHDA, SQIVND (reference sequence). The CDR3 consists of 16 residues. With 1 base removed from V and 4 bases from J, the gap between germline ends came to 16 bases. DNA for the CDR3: TGTGCCAGTAGTATAGCACCCCGGAGACTTGCCACTGAAGCTTTCTTT. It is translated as CASSIAPRRLATEAFF.

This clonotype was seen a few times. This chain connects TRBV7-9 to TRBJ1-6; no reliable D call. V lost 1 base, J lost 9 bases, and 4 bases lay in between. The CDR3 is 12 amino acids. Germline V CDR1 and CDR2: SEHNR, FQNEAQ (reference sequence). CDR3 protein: CASSLGGSPLHF. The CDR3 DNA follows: TGTGCCAGCAGCTTAGGGGGTTCACCCCTCCACTTT.

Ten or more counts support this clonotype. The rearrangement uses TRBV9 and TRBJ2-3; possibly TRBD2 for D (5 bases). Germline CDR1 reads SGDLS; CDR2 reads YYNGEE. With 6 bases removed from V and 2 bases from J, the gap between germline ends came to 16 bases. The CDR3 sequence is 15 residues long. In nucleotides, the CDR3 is TGTGCCAGCAAACTTCGGCGGGCATACACAGATACGCAGTATTTT. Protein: CASKLRRAYTDTQYF.

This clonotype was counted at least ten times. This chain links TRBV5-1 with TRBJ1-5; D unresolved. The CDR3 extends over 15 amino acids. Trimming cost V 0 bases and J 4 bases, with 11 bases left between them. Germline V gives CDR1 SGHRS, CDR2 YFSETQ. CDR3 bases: TGCGCCAGCAGCTTGGTGTCAGGAAGTAATCAGCCCCAGCATTTT. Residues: CASSLVSGSNQPQHF.

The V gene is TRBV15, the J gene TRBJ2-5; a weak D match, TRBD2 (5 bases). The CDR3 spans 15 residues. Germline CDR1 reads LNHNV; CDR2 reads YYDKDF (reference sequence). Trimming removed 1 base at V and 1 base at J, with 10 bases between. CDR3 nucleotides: TGTGCCACCAGCAGAGTCCCGGGATTCCAAGAGACCCAGTACTTC. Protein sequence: CATSRVPGFQETQYF. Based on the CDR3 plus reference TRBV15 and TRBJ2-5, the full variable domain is DAMVIQNPRYQVTQFGKPVTLSCSQTLNHNVMYWYQQKSSQAPKLLFHYYDKDFNNEADTPDNFQSRRPNTSFCFLDIRSPGLGDTAMYLCATSRVPGFQETQYFGPGTRLLVL.

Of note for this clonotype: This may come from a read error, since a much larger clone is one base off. CDR3 sequence: CASSIIGSTDTQYF. As DNA, the CDR3 is TGTGCCAGCAGTATCATAGGGAGCACAGATACGCAGTATTTT. The chain employs TRBV12-3 or TRBV12-4 and TRBJ2-3, with D unresolved. Between the trimmed V and J ends, which lost 5 bases and 0 bases, there was a span of 9 bases. The CDR3 consists of 14 residues.

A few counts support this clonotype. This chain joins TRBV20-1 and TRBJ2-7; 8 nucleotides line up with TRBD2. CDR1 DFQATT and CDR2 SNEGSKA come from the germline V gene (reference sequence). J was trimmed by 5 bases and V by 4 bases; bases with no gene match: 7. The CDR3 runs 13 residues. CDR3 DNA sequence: TGCAGTGCTACGCCCGGGACTAGGGACGAGCAGTACTTC. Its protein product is CSATPGTRDEQYF.

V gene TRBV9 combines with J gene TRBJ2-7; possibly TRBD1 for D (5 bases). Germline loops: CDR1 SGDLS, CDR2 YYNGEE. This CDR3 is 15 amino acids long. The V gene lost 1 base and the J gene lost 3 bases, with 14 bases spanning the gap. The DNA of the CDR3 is TGTGCCAGCAGCGTAAGGTCAGGGAATTTCTACGAGCAGTACTTC. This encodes CASSVRSGNFYEQYF.

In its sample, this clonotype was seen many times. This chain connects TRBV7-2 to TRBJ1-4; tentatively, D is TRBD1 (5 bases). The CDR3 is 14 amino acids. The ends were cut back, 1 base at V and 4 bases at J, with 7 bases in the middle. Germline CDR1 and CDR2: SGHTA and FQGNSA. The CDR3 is CASSLDRGNEKLFF. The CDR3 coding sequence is TGTGCCAGCAGCTTAGATAGGGGTAATGAAAAACTGTTTTTT.

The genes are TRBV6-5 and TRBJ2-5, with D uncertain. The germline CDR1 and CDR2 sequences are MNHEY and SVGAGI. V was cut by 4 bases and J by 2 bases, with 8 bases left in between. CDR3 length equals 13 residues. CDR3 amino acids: CASSWSLQETQYF. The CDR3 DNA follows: TGTGCCAGCAGTTGGTCGCTTCAAGAGACCCAGTACTTC.

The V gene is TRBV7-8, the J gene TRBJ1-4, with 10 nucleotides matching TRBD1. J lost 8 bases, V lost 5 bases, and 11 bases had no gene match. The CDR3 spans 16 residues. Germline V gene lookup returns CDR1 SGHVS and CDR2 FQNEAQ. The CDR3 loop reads CASSPPNDRGLEKLFF. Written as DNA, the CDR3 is TGTGCCAGCAGCCCCCCCAACGACAGGGGGCTAGAAAAACTGTTTTTT.

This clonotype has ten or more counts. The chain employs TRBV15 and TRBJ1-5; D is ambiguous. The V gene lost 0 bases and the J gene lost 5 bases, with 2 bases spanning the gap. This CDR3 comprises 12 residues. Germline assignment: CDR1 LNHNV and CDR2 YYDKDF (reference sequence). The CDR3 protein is CATSRDHQPQHF. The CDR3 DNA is TGTGCCACCAGCAGAGATCATCAGCCCCAGCATTTT.

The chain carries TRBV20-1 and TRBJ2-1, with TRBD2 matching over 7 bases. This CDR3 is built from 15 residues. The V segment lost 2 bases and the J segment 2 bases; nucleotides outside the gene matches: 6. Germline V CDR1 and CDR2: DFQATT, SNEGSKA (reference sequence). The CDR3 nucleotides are TGCAGTGCTAGACCCCCTAGCGGAACCTACAATGAGCAGTTCTTC. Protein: CSARPPSGTYNEQFF.

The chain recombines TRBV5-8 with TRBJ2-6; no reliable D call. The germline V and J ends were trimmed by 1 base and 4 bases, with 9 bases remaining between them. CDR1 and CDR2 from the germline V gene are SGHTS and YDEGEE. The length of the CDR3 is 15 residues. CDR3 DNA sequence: TGTGCCAGCAGCTTGTACGTCGGGGGGGCCAACGTCCTGACTTTC. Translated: CASSLYVGGANVLTF. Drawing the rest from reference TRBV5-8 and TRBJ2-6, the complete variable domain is EAGVTQSPTHLIKTRGQQATLRCSPISGHTSVYWYQQALGLGLQFLLWYDEGEERNRGNFPPRFSGRQFPNYSSELNVNALELEDSALYLCASSLYVGGANVLTFGAGSRLTVL.

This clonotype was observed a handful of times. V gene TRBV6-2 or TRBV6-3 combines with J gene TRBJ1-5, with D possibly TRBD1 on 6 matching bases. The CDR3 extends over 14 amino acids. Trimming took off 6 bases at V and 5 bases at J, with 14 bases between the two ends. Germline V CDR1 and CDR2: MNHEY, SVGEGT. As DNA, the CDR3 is TGTGCCAGCAGCCCCCGGACAGACTATCAGCCCCAGCATTTT. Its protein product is CASSPRTDYQPQHF.

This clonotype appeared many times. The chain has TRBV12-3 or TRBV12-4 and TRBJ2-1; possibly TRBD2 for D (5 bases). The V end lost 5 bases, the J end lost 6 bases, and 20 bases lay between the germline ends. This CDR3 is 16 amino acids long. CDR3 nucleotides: TGTGCCAGCAGTCCCCTCGGACTTAGGGTGCCCAATGAGCAGTTCTTC. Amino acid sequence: CASSPLGLRVPNEQFF.

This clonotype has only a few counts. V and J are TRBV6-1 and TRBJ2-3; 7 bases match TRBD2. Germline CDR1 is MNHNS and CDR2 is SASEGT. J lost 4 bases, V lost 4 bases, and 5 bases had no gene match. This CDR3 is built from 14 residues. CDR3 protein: CASSAWGGADTQYF. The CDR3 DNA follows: TGTGCCAGCAGTGCGTGGGGGGGGGCAGATACGCAGTATTTT.